The entry that follows covers one T cell receptor (beta chain) sequence. Its antigen is undetermined. These data belong to a study of shared clonotypes between healthy human individuals. V gave up 5 bases and J gave up 6 bases; unmatched junction bases: 6. There are 13 residues in the CDR3. The V gene's germline CDR1 is SGHVS and CDR2 FNYEAQ. Study-wide results and caveats: Donors were few, which limited the genetic and exposure-history diversity represented. Clonotypes not shared had lower generation probabilities than those common to all four donors.

Source study methods: With immunoSEQ giving junction-only sequences and no quality scores, filtering differed. Profiling relied on immunoSEQ multiplex PCR, and the TCRdb table lists in-frame clones only, not all of them. Clone size and V and J calls were adopted from that table, with D and trimming inferred from the DNA. The table shows about 2.1 million clones, with approximately 92% occurring only once. CD45RO-negative CD8 cells positively selected for CCR7 made up the naive population, which excluded terminally differentiated effector memory CD45RA+ cells. Material for sequencing was naive CD8+ T cells from PBMCs. J is TRBJ1-1 and V is TRBV7-6, with 7 nucleotides matching TRBD1. The sequence was collected from a man aged 18 to 35 in good health. Some clones in this sample may be carry-over from other donors' samples. The CDR3 DNA sequence: TGTGCCAGCAGCCCCGACAGGGAAGCTGAAGCTTTCTTT. It yields the protein CASSPDREAEAFF. Full variable domain (rest looked up from reference TRBV7-6 and TRBJ1-1): GAGVSQSPRYKVTKRGQDVALRCDPISGHVSLYWYRQALGQGPEFLTYFNYEAQQDKSGLPNDRFSAERPEGSISTLTIQRTEQRDSAMYRCASSPDREAEAFFGQGTRLTVV.